In its sample, the clone carrying this T cell receptor beta chain ranks as medium-sized. What it binds is not known. The sample originates from a study of early T cells in non-severe SARS-CoV-2 infection. For the study at large: Alpha and beta chains were unpaired, from unsorted whole-blood bulk RNA. Notes on the study in general: Comparison of clonotypes with VDJdb favored anti-spike CD8 responses while missing private and CD4 specificities.

The library protocol tagged individual cDNA molecules with unique molecular identifiers. A single record per CDR3 protein comes from TCRdb applying MiXCR to the 5' RACE reads. The data contain approximately 19,000 distinct CDR3 sequences, 4% to 5.5% of them singletons. The CDR3 contains 17 residues. The V end lost 5 bases, the J end lost 4 bases, and 21 bases lay between the germline ends. Germline CDR1 MDHEN, CDR2 SYDVKM. V and J are TRBV28 and TRBJ2-1; possibly TRBD1 or TRBD2 for D (5 bases each). The source of this sequence is an adult who was a healthcare worker with PCR-confirmed SARS-CoV-2 infection or an uninfected control (not recorded which). Sequenced: whole blood. The CDR3 loop is CASSQNPRVSGYNEQFF. The DNA of the CDR3 is TGTGCCAGCAGTCAGAATCCCAGGGTAAGCGGTTACAATGAGCAGTTCTTC.